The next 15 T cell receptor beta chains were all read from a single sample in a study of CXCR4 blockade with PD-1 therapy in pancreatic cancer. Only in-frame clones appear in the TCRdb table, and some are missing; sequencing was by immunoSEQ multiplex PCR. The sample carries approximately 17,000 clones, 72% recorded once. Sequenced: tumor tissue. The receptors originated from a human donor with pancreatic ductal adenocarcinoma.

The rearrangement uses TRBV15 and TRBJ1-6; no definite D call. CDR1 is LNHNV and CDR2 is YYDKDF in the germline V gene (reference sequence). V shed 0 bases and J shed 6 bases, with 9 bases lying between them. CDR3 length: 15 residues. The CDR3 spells CATSREGRINSPLHF. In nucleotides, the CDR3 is TGTGCCACCAGCAGAGAAGGACGGATTAATTCACCCCTCCACTTT.

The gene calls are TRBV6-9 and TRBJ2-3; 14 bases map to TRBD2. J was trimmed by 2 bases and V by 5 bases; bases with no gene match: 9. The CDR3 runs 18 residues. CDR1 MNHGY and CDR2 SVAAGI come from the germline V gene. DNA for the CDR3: TGTGCCAGCAGTATGGGACTAGCGGGAGACCTCCCCACAGATACGCAGTATTTT. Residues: CASSMGLAGDLPTDTQYF.

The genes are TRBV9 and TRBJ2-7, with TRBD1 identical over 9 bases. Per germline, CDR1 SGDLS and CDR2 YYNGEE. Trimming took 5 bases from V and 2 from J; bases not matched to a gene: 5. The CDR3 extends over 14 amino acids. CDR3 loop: CASSEGQGTYEQYF. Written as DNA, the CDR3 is TGTGCCAGCAGTGAAGGACAGGGGACCTACGAGCAGTACTTC. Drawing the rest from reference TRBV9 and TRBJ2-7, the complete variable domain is DSGVTQTPKHLITATGQRVTLRCSPRSGDLSVYWYQQSLDQGLQFLIQYYNGEERAKGNILERFSAQQFPDLHSELNLSSLELGDSALYFCASSEGQGTYEQYFGPGTRLTVT.

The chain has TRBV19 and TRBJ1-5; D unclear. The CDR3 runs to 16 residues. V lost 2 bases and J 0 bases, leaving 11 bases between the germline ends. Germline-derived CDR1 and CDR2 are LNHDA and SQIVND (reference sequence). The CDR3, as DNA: TGTGCCAGTAGTATATCGTCAGTGAATAGCAATCAGCCCCAGCATTTT. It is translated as CASSISSVNSNQPQHF.

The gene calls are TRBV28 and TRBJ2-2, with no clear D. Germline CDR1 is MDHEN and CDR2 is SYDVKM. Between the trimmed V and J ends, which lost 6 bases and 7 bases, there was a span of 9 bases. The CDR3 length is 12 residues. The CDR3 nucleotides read TGTGCCAGCAGGGCTCCTCACGGGGAGCTGTTTTTT. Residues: CASRAPHGELFF.

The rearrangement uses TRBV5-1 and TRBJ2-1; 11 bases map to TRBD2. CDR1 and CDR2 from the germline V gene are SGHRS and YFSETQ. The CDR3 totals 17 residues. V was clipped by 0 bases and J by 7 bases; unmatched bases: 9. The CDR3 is CASSLALRVAGGNEQFF. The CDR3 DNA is TGCGCCAGCAGCTTGGCCTTACGGGTAGCGGGAGGGAATGAGCAGTTCTTC. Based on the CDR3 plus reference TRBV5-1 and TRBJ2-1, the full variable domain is KAGVTQTPRYLIKTRGQQVTLSCSPISGHRSVSWYQQTPGQGLQFLFEYFSETQRNKGNFPGRFSGRQFSNSRSEMNVSTLELGDSALYLCASSLALRVAGGNEQFFGPGTRLTVL.

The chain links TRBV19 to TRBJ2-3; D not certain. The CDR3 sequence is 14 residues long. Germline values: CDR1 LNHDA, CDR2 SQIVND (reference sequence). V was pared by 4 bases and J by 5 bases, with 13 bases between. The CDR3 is CASSNRPRLDTQYF. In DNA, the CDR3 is TGTGCCAGTAGTAATCGACCGAGGTTAGATACGCAGTATTTT.

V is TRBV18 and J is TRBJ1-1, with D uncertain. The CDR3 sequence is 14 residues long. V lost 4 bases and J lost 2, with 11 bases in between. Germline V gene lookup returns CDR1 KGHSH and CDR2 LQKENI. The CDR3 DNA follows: TGTGCCAGCTCACATGGTGGGCGCAACACTGAAGCTTTCTTT. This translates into CASSHGGRNTEAFF.

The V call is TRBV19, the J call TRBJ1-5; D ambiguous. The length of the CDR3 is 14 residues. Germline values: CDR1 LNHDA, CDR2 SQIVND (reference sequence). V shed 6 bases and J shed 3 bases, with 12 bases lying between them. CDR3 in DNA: TGTGCCAGTAGCGGTCCCTCATTCAATCAGCCCCAGCATTTT. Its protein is CASSGPSFNQPQHF.

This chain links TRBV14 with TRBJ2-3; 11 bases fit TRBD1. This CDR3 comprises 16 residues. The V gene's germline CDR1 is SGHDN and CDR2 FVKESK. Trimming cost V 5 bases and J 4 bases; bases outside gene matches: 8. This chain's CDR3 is CASSVDRGRLADTQYF. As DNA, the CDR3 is TGTGCCAGCAGCGTGGACAGGGGGCGGTTAGCAGATACGCAGTATTTT.

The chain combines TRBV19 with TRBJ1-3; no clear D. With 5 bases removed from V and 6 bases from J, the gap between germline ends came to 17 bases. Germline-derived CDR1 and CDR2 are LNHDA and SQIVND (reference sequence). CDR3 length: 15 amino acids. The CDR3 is CASSRKRDAENTIYF. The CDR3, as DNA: TGTGCCAGTAGTCGAAAAAGGGATGCTGAAAACACCATATATTTT.

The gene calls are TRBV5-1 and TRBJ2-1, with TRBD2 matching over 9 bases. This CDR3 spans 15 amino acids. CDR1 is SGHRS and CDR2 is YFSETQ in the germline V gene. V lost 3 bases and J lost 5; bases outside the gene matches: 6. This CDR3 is CASSSASGRNNEQFF. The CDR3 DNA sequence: TGCGCCAGCAGCTCCGCGAGCGGGAGGAACAATGAGCAGTTCTTC.

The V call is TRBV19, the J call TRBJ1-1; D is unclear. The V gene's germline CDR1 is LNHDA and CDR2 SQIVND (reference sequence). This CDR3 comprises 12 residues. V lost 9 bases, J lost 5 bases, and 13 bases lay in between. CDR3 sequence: CASERRDTEAFF. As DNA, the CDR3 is TGTGCCAGCGAAAGGAGGGATACTGAAGCTTTCTTT.

CDR3 in DNA: TGTGCCAGCTCACCATTTGCTAGCGGGGCACCTGGGTACAATGAGCAGTTCTTC. Protein sequence: CASSPFASGAPGYNEQFF. This chain links TRBV18 with TRBJ2-1; 9 bases line up with TRBD2. Germline V CDR1 and CDR2: KGHSH, LQKENI. The junction had 12 bases not matched to a gene; V was cut back by 2 bases and J by 4 bases. This CDR3 is built from 18 residues.

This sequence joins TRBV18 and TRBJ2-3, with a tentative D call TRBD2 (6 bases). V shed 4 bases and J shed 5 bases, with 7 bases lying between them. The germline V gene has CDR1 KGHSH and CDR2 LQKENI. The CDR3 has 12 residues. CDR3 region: CASSLGGDTQYF. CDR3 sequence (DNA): TGTGCCAGCTCACTGGGGGGAGATACGCAGTATTTT.